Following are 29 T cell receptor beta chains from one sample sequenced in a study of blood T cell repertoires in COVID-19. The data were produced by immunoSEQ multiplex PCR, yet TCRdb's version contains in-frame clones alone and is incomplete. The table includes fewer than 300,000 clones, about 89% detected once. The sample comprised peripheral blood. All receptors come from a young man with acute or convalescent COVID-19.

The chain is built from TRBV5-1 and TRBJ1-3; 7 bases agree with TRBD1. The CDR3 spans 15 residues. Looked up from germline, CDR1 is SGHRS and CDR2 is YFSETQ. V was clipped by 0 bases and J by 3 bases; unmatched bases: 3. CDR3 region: CASSLDRGDGNTIYF. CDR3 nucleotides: TGCGCCAGCAGCTTGGACAGGGGTGATGGAAACACCATATATTTT. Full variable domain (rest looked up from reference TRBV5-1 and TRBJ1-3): KAGVTQTPRYLIKTRGQQVTLSCSPISGHRSVSWYQQTPGQGLQFLFEYFSETQRNKGNFPGRFSGRQFSNSRSEMNVSTLELGDSALYLCASSLDRGDGNTIYFGEGSWLTVV.

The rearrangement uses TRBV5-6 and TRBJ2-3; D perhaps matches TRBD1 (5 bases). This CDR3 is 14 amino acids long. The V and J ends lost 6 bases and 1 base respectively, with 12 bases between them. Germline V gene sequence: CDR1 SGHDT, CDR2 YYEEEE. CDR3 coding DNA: TGTGCCAGCAATCAGGGTTCCGGCACAGATACGCAGTATTTT. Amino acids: CASNQGSGTDTQYF.

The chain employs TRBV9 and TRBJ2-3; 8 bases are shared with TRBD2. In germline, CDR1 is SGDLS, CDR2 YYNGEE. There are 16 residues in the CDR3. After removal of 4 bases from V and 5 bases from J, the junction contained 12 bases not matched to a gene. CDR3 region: CASSYSGELPGDTQYF. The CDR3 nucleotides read TGTGCCAGCAGCTATAGCGGGGAACTACCGGGAGATACGCAGTATTTT.

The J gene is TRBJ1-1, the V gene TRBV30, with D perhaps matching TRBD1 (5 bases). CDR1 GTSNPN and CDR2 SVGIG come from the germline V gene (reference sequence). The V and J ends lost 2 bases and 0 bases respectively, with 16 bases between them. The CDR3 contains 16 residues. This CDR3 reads CAWSRWPDRLNTEAFF. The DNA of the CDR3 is TGTGCCTGGAGTCGATGGCCAGACAGATTGAACACTGAAGCTTTCTTT.

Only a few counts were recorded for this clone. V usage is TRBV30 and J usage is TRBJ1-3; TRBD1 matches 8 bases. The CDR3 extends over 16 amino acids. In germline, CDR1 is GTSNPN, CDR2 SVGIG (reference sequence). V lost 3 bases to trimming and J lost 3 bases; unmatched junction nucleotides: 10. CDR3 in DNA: TGTGCCTGGAGGCGGCTTCAGGGGGCAGGTGGAAACACCATATATTTT. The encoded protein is CAWRRLQGAGGNTIYF.

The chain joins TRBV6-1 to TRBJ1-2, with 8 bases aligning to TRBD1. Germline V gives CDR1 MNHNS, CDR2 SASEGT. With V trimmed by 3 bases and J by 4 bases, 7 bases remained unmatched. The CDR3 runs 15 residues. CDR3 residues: CASSEWGQAIYGYTF. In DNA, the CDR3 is TGTGCCAGCAGTGAGTGGGGACAGGCCATCTATGGCTACACCTTC.

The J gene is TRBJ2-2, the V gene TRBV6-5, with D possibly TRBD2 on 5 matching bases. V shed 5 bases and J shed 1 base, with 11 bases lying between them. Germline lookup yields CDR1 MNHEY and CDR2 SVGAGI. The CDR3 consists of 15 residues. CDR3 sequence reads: CASSPLGVNTGELFF. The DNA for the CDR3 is TGTGCCAGCAGTCCCCTCGGGGTGAACACCGGGGAGCTGTTTTTT.

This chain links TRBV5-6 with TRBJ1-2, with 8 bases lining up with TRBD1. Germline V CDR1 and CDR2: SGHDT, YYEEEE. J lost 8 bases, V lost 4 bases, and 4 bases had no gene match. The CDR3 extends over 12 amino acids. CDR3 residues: CASSDRGDGYTF. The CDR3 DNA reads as TGTGCCAGCAGCGACAGGGGCGACGGCTACACCTTC. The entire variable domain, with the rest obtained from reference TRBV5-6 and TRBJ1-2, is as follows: DAGVTQSPTHLIKTRGQQVTLRCSPKSGHDTVSWYQQALGQGPQFIFQYYEEEERQRGNFPDRFSGHQFPNYSSELNVNALLLGDSALYLCASSDRGDGYTFGSGTRLTVV.

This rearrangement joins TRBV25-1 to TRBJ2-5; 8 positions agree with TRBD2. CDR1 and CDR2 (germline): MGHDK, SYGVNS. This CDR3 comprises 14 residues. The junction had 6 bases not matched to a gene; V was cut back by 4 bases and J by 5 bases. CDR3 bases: TGTGCCAGCAGTGTTAGCGGGGATCAGGAGACCCAGTACTTC. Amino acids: CASSVSGDQETQYF.

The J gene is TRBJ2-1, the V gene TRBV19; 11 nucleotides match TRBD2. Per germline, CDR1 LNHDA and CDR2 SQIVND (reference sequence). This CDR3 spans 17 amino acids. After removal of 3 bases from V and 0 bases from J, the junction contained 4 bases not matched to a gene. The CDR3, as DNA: TGTGCCAGTAGTATCCGACTAGCGGGGAGCTCCTACAATGAGCAGTTCTTC. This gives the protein CASSIRLAGSSYNEQFF.

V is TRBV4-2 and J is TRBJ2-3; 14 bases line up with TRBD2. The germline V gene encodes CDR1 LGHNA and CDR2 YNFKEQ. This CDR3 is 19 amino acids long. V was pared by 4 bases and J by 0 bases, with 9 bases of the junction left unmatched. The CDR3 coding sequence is TGTGCCAGCAGCCCACAGGGACTAGCGGGGGCCCATAGCACAGATACGCAGTATTTT. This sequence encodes CASSPQGLAGAHSTDTQYF.

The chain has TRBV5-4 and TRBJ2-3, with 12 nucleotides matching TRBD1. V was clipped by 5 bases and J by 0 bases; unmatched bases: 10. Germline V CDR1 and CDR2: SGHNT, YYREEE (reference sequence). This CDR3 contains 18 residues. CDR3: CASRSGTGGFPSTDTQYF. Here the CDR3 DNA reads TGTGCCAGCAGGTCCGGGACAGGGGGCTTCCCTAGCACAGATACGCAGTATTTT.

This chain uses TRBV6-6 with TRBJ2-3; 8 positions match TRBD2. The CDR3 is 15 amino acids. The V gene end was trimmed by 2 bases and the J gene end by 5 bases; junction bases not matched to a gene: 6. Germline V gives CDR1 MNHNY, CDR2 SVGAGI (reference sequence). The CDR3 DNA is TGTGCCAGCAGTTACCGGGGGGGGGAGGTAGATACGCAGTATTTT. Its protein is CASSYRGGEVDTQYF.

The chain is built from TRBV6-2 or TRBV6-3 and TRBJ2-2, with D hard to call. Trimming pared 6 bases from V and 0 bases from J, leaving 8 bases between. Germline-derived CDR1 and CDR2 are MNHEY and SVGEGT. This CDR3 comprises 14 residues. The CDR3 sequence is CASSGSTNTGELFF. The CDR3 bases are TGTGCCAGCAGCGGCAGTACGAACACCGGGGAGCTGTTTTTT.

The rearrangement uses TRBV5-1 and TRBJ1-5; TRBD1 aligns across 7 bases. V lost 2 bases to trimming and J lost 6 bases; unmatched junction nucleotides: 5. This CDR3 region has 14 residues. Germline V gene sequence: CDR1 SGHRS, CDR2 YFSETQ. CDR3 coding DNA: TGCGCCAGCAGCTTACAAGGGGGCTTTCAGCCCCAGCATTTT. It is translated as CASSLQGGFQPQHF.

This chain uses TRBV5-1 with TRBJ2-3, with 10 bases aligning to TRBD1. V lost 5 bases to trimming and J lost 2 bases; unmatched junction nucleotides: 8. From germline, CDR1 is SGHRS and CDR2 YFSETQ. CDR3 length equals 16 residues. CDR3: CASRSLTGGYTDTQYF. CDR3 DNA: TGCGCCAGCAGATCTCTGACAGGGGGCTACACAGATACGCAGTATTTT. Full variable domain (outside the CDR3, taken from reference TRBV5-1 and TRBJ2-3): KAGVTQTPRYLIKTRGQQVTLSCSPISGHRSVSWYQQTPGQGLQFLFEYFSETQRNKGNFPGRFSGRQFSNSRSEMNVSTLELGDSALYLCASRSLTGGYTDTQYFGPGTRLTVL.

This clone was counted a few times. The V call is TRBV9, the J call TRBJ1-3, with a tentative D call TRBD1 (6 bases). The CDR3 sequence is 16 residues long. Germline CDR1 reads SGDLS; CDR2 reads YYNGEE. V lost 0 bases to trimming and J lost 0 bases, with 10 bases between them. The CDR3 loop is CASSVDGGHSGNTIYF. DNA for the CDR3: TGTGCCAGCAGCGTAGATGGGGGACACTCTGGAAACACCATATATTTT. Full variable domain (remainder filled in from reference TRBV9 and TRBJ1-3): DSGVTQTPKHLITATGQRVTLRCSPRSGDLSVYWYQQSLDQGLQFLIQYYNGEERAKGNILERFSAQQFPDLHSELNLSSLELGDSALYFCASSVDGGHSGNTIYFGEGSWLTVV.

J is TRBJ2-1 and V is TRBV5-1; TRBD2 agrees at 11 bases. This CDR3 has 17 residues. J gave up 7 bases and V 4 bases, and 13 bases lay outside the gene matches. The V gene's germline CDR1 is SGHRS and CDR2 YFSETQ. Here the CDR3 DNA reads TGCGCCAGCAGCCTCGGTACTAGCGGGAGTTTTGGTAATGAGCAGTTCTTC. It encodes CASSLGTSGSFGNEQFF. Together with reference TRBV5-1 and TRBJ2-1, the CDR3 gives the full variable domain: KAGVTQTPRYLIKTRGQQVTLSCSPISGHRSVSWYQQTPGQGLQFLFEYFSETQRNKGNFPGRFSGRQFSNSRSEMNVSTLELGDSALYLCASSLGTSGSFGNEQFFGPGTRLTVL.

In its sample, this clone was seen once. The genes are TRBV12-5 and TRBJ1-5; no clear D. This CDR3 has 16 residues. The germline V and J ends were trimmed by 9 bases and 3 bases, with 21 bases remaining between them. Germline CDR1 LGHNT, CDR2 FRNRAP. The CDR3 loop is CASSLGTALNNQPQHF. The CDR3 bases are TGTGCTAGCTCCTTGGGCACTGCGCTTAACAATCAGCCCCAGCATTTT.

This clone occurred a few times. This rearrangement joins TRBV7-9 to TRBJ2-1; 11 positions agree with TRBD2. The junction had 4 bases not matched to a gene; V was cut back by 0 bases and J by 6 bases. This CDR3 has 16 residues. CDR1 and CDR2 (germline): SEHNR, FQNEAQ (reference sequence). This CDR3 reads CASSLAQLAGGNEQFF. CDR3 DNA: TGTGCCAGCAGCTTAGCTCAGCTAGCGGGAGGCAATGAGCAGTTCTTC.

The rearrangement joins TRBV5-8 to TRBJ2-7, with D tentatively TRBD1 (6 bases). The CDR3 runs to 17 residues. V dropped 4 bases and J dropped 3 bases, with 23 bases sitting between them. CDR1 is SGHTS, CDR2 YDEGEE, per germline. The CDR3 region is CASSPRGGRPTSYEQYF. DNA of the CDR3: TGTGCCAGCAGCCCACGTGGGGGCCGACCAACCAGCTACGAGCAGTACTTC.

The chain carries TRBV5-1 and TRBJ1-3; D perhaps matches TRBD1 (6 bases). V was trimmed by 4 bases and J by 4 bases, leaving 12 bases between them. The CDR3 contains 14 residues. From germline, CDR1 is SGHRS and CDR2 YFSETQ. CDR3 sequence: CASSPGTQGNTIYF. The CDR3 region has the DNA TGCGCCAGCAGCCCCGGGACACAGGGAAACACCATATATTTT. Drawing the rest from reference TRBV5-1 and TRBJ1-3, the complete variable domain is KAGVTQTPRYLIKTRGQQVTLSCSPISGHRSVSWYQQTPGQGLQFLFEYFSETQRNKGNFPGRFSGRQFSNSRSEMNVSTLELGDSALYLCASSPGTQGNTIYFGEGSWLTVV.

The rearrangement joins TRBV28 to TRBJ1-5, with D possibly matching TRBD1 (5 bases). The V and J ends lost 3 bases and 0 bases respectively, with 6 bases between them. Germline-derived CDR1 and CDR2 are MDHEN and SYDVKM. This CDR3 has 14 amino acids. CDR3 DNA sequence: TGTGCCAGCAGTTTGACAGTTAGCAATCAGCCCCAGCATTTT. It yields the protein CASSLTVSNQPQHF.

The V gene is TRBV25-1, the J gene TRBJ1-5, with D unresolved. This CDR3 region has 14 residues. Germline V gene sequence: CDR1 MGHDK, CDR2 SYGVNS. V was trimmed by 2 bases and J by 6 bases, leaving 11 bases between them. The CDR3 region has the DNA TGTGCCAGCAGTGAAGTCGGGGTTGGTCAGCCCCAGCATTTT. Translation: CASSEVGVGQPQHF.

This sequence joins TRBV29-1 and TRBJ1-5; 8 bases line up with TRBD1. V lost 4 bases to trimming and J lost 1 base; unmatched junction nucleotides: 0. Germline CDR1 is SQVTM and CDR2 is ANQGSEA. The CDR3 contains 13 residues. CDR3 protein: CSVGTGSNQPQHF. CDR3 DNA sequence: TGCAGCGTTGGGACAGGGAGCAATCAGCCCCAGCATTTT.

The CDR3 DNA sequence: TGTGCCAGCACCCACGGGGGGGTCGCTGAAGCTTTCTTT. Amino acids: CASTHGGVAEAFF. This rearrangement joins TRBV6-5 to TRBJ1-1, with a weak D call TRBD1 (5 bases). The germline V gene encodes CDR1 MNHEY and CDR2 SVGAGI. V was shortened by 7 bases and J by 6 bases, with 15 bases between the two germline ends. CDR3 length: 13 residues.

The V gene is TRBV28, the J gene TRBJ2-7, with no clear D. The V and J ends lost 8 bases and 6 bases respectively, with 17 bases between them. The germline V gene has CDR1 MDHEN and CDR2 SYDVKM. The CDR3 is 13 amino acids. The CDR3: CASYYPSSSEQYF. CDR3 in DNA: TGTGCCAGCTACTACCCCTCCTCGAGCGAGCAGTACTTC.

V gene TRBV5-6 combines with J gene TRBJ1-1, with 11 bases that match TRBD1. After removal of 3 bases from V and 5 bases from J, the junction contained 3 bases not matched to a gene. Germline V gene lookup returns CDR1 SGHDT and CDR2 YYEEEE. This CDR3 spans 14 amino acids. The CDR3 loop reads CASSWGQGVTEAFF. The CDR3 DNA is TGTGCCAGCAGCTGGGGACAGGGGGTGACTGAAGCTTTCTTT. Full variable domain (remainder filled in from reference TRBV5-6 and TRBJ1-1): DAGVTQSPTHLIKTRGQQVTLRCSPKSGHDTVSWYQQALGQGPQFIFQYYEEEERQRGNFPDRFSGHQFPNYSSELNVNALLLGDSALYLCASSWGQGVTEAFFGQGTRLTVV.

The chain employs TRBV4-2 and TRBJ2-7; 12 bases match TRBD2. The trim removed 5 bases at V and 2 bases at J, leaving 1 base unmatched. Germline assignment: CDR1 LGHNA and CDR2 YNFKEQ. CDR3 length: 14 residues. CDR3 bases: TGTGCCAGCAGCTCTAGCGGGGGGGCCTACGAGCAGTACTTC. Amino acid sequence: CASSSSGGAYEQYF.